These 32 T cell receptor beta chains were all obtained from the same sample, sequenced in a study of untreated major depressive disorder. Repertoires were generated with immunoSEQ multiplex PCR, while TCRdb's copy carries only in-frame clones and drops some. The table records about 19,000 clones, over 75% of them present only once. Sequenced material: CD4+ T cells from PBMCs. These receptors all stem from a woman aged 25-40 years in good health.

The chain couples TRBV5-4 to TRBJ2-2; 8 nucleotides align to TRBD1. This CDR3 has 16 amino acids. Looked up from germline, CDR1 is SGHNT and CDR2 is YYREEE (reference sequence). J gave up 0 bases and V 2 bases, and 3 bases lay outside the gene matches. For the CDR3, the DNA is TGTGCCAGCAGCTTATGGACAGGGCCGAACACCGGGGAGCTGTTTTTT. Its protein is CASSLWTGPNTGELFF.

This clone was counted between two and nine times. The genes are TRBV6-1 and TRBJ1-4, with unresolved D. This CDR3 contains 14 residues. The V and J ends lost 1 base and 10 bases respectively, with 13 bases between them. Germline V lookup: CDR1 MNHNS, CDR2 SASEGT. CDR3 DNA sequence: TGTGCCAGCAGTGAAGAGGTACGAGCAGGAAAACTGTTTTTT. Amino acids: CASSEEVRAGKLFF.

The rearrangement links TRBV2 to TRBJ1-1; no reliable D call. This CDR3 is 13 amino acids long. V lost 6 bases to trimming and J lost 4 bases, with 12 bases between them. Germline values: CDR1 SNHLY, CDR2 FYNNEI. CDR3: CASRTGLTTEAFF. The CDR3 DNA follows: TGTGCCAGCAGGACCGGACTGACCACTGAAGCTTTCTTT.

V and J are TRBV28 and TRBJ1-1; D gene ambiguous. The V gene lost 5 bases and the J gene lost 4 bases, with 5 bases spanning the gap. This CDR3 contains 11 residues. In germline, CDR1 is MDHEN, CDR2 SYDVKM. CDR3 protein: CASSRGTEAFF. The CDR3 DNA follows: TGTGCCAGCAGTCGGGGCACTGAAGCTTTCTTT.

This chain uses TRBV7-2 with TRBJ2-7; D gene ambiguous. Deletions cut 5 bases from V and 0 bases from J, with 5 bases between. The CDR3 runs to 12 residues. The germline gives CDR1 SGHTA, CDR2 FQGNSA. CDR3 amino acids: CASSQSSYEQYF. CDR3 coding DNA: TGTGCCAGCAGCCAAAGCTCCTACGAGCAGTACTTC.

The genes are TRBV7-2 and TRBJ1-4, with 8 nucleotides matching TRBD1. The CDR3 loop spans 14 amino acids. V lost 5 bases, J lost 8 bases, and 7 bases stayed unmatched. Germline V CDR1 and CDR2: SGHTA, FQGNSA. CDR3 DNA: TGTGCCAGCAGCCAAGGACAGGGTGGCGAAAAACTGTTTTTT. Its protein is CASSQGQGGEKLFF.

The chain has TRBV4-1 and TRBJ2-7; D uncertain. Germline assignment: CDR1 MGHRA and CDR2 YSYEKL. This CDR3 is built from 16 residues. The V and J ends lost 0 bases and 0 bases respectively, with 12 bases between them. Here the CDR3 DNA reads TGCGCCAGCAGCCAAGATCTCACGTTTGACTCCTACGAGCAGTACTTC. This sequence encodes CASSQDLTFDSYEQYF.

This sequence joins TRBV30 and TRBJ2-5; the D gene is possibly TRBD2 (6 bases). The CDR3 runs to 14 residues. Germline V lookup: CDR1 GTSNPN, CDR2 SVGIG (reference sequence). The V gene lost 3 bases and the J gene lost 5 bases, with 16 bases spanning the gap. This CDR3 is CAWSGRLVVETQYF. The CDR3 DNA follows: TGTGCCTGGAGCGGAAGACTAGTTGTCGAGACCCAGTACTTC.

This clone was detected a few times. The rearrangement uses TRBV9 and TRBJ1-2, with TRBD1 identical over 8 bases. The CDR3 has 13 amino acids. CDR1 SGDLS and CDR2 YYNGEE come from the germline V gene. V lost 5 bases and J lost 4; bases outside the gene matches: 4. This chain's CDR3 is CASRAQGAYGYTF. CDR3 coding DNA: TGTGCCAGCAGGGCCCAGGGGGCCTATGGCTACACCTTC. Full variable domain (missing parts from reference TRBV9 and TRBJ1-2): DSGVTQTPKHLITATGQRVTLRCSPRSGDLSVYWYQQSLDQGLQFLIQYYNGEERAKGNILERFSAQQFPDLHSELNLSSLELGDSALYFCASRAQGAYGYTFGSGTRLTVV.

The rearrangement uses TRBV2 and TRBJ2-3; D may be TRBD1 or TRBD2 (5 bases each). The CDR3 length is 14 residues. Germline-derived CDR1 and CDR2 are SNHLY and FYNNEI. Trimming took 5 bases from V and 9 from J, leaving 18 bases between them. Here the CDR3 reads CASSRDPGPSTQYF. The DNA for the CDR3 is TGTGCCAGCAGTCGAGATCCGGGACCGTCGACGCAGTATTTT.

CDR3 region: CASSTYRGEAFF. CDR3 in DNA: TGTGCCAGCAGCACTTACAGGGGTGAAGCTTTCTTT. The chain links TRBV28 to TRBJ1-1; 7 positions match TRBD1. From germline, CDR1 is MDHEN and CDR2 SYDVKM. CDR3 length equals 12 residues. The V and J ends lost 6 bases and 7 bases, in that order; junction bases with no gene match: 5. Drawing the rest from reference TRBV28 and TRBJ1-1, the complete variable domain is DVKVTQSSRYLVKRTGEKVFLECVQDMDHENMFWYRQDPGLGLRLIYFSYDVKMKEKGDIPEGYSVSREKKERFSLILESASTNQTSMYLCASSTYRGEAFFGQGTRLTVV.

This chain joins TRBV7-2 and TRBJ2-7; 7 positions match TRBD2. Germline V CDR1 and CDR2: SGHTA, FQGNSA. The V and J ends lost 5 bases and 6 bases, in that order; junction bases with no gene match: 13. The CDR3 runs to 15 residues. CDR3 DNA: TGTGCCAGCAGCCCCGGTCCCGGGGAGGGAGGCGAGCAGTACTTC. This encodes CASSPGPGEGGEQYF.

The V and J genes are TRBV15 and TRBJ2-1; the D gene is possibly TRBD2 (6 bases). This CDR3 is 14 amino acids long. Trimming took off 1 base at V and 8 bases at J, with 12 bases between the two ends. Germline loops: CDR1 LNHNV, CDR2 YYDKDF (reference sequence). As DNA, the CDR3 is TGTGCCACCAGCAGAGCCGGCGGGATGGATGAGCAGTTCTTC. Its translation is CATSRAGGMDEQFF.

The chain couples TRBV7-2 to TRBJ2-7; the D is unclear. The germline CDR1 and CDR2 sequences are SGHTA and FQGNSA. Trimming took off 2 bases at V and 0 bases at J, with 11 bases between the two ends. CDR3 length: 15 residues. CDR3 in amino acids: CASSLNSVASYEQYF. As DNA, the CDR3 is TGTGCCAGCAGCTTAAATTCGGTGGCCTCCTACGAGCAGTACTTC.

The CDR3 sequence is CASSLSGQGGYEQYF. As DNA, the CDR3 is TGTGCCAGCAGTTTAAGTGGCCAGGGTGGCTACGAGCAGTACTTC. The chain has TRBV27 and TRBJ2-7; maybe TRBD1 (5 bases). Trimming took 2 bases from V and 3 from J, leaving 14 bases between them. Germline lookup yields CDR1 MNHEY and CDR2 SMNVEV (reference sequence). The CDR3 sequence is 15 residues long.

The chain has TRBV7-9 and TRBJ2-2; D not certain. Germline V gene sequence: CDR1 SEHNR, CDR2 FQNEAQ (reference sequence). The V end lost 1 base, the J end lost 3 bases, and 6 bases lay between the germline ends. The CDR3 loop spans 14 amino acids. The CDR3 here is CASSLEGYTGELFF. Here the CDR3 DNA reads TGTGCCAGCAGCTTAGAAGGATACACCGGGGAGCTGTTTTTT.

This rearrangement joins TRBV6-5 to TRBJ2-1, with a tentative D call TRBD2 (6 bases). This CDR3 is built from 15 residues. In germline, CDR1 is MNHEY, CDR2 SVGAGI. V shed 0 bases and J shed 0 bases, with 6 bases lying between them. DNA of the CDR3: TGTGCCAGCAGTTACTCGCGGGACTCCTACAATGAGCAGTTCTTC. Its translation is CASSYSRDSYNEQFF.

V usage is TRBV4-3 and J usage is TRBJ2-7; possibly TRBD2 for D (6 bases). V was clipped by 4 bases and J by 4 bases, with 14 bases between them. The CDR3 is made up of 14 amino acids. Per the germline V gene, CDR1 is LGHNA and CDR2 is YSLEER. The CDR3 loop is CASSRSLAEYEQYF. The CDR3 bases are TGCGCCAGCAGCCGAAGTTTAGCGGAATACGAGCAGTACTTC.

The chain recombines TRBV11-2 with TRBJ2-7; possible D gene TRBD2, 7 bases. The CDR3 is made up of 15 amino acids. V was cut by 3 bases and J by 4 bases, with 16 bases left in between. Per the germline V gene, CDR1 is SGHAT and CDR2 is FQNNGV. CDR3: CASSFSGGAQYEQYF. CDR3 DNA sequence: TGTGCCAGCAGCTTCTCTGGGGGGGCTCAGTACGAGCAGTACTTC.

The rearrangement joins TRBV5-6 to TRBJ2-1, with TRBD2 matching 10 bases. V lost 4 bases, J lost 7 bases, and 11 bases stayed unmatched. The CDR3 contains 16 residues. Per the germline V gene, CDR1 is SGHDT and CDR2 is YYEEEE. This chain's CDR3 is CASSGAGTSVKNEQFF. CDR3 DNA: TGTGCCAGCAGCGGTGCCGGGACTAGCGTAAAAAATGAGCAGTTCTTC.

The chain has TRBV2 and TRBJ2-3; TRBD2 agrees at 11 bases. CDR1 is SNHLY, CDR2 FYNNEI, per germline. V lost 2 bases, J lost 10 bases, and 11 bases stayed unmatched. The CDR3 sequence is 16 residues long. The CDR3 DNA sequence: TGTGCCAGCAGTGAACGCGGGACTAGCGGAGACCAGGCGCAGTATTTT. Protein product: CASSERGTSGDQAQYF.

This chain uses TRBV19 with TRBJ2-3; 13 nucleotides line up with TRBD2. This CDR3 spans 14 amino acids. V lost 6 bases to trimming and J lost 4 bases; unmatched junction nucleotides: 1. Germline V gene data show CDR1 as LNHDA and CDR2 as SQIVND (reference sequence). CDR3 sequence (DNA): TGTGCCAGTAGGACTAGCGGGAGGCCAGATACGCAGTATTTT. This translates into CASRTSGRPDTQYF.

The chain has TRBV30 and TRBJ2-1; the match to TRBD2 covers 9 bases. With 2 bases clipped from V and 5 bases from J, the junction kept 4 bases outside the gene matches. Germline V lookup: CDR1 GTSNPN, CDR2 SVGIG (reference sequence). CDR3 length equals 14 residues. CDR3 coding DNA: TGTGCCTGGAGTTCGACTAGCGGCCACAATGAGCAGTTCTTC. Residues: CAWSSTSGHNEQFF.

The chain has TRBV7-3 and TRBJ2-1; D gene ambiguous. V lost 1 base and J lost 7, with 5 bases in between. Per the germline V gene, CDR1 is SGHTA and CDR2 is FQGTGA. The CDR3 has 12 residues. CDR3 nucleotide sequence: TGTGCCAGCAGCTTAAGGGGTAATGAGCAGTTCTTC. This codes for CASSLRGNEQFF.

DNA for the CDR3: TGTGCCAGCAGCTTAGGCGGGGGGGGCACAGATACGCAGTATTTT. This gives the protein CASSLGGGGTDTQYF. The chain links TRBV7-6 to TRBJ2-3, with TRBD2 identical over 9 bases. V lost 1 base to trimming and J lost 1 base; unmatched junction nucleotides: 0. This CDR3 is built from 15 residues. Germline CDR1 SGHVS, CDR2 FNYEAQ.

The CDR3 DNA is TGTGCCAGCTCACCAGACAGCAATCAGCCCCAGCATTTT. Residues: CASSPDSNQPQHF. The rearrangement joins TRBV18 to TRBJ1-5; D is undetermined. V dropped 2 bases and J dropped 1 base, with 3 bases sitting between them. This CDR3 has 13 amino acids. The germline gives CDR1 KGHSH, CDR2 LQKENI. The variable domain in full, with the rest retrieved from reference TRBV18 and TRBJ1-5, is NAGVMQNPRHLVRRRGQEARLRCSPMKGHSHVYWYRQLPEEGLKFMVYLQKENIIDESGMPKERFSAEFPKEGPSILRIQQVVRGDSAAYFCASSPDSNQPQHFGDGTRLSIL.

This clone appeared once. This rearrangement joins TRBV5-1 to TRBJ1-1; the D is unclear. The V end was cut by 0 bases, the J end by 6 bases, with 15 bases between. The CDR3 extends over 15 amino acids. Germline CDR1 is SGHRS and CDR2 is YFSETQ. This CDR3 reads CASSLEPGIKSEAFF. CDR3 DNA sequence: TGCGCCAGCAGCTTGGAACCGGGAATTAAGTCTGAAGCTTTCTTT.

This sequence joins TRBV13 and TRBJ1-4; TRBD1 matches 9 bases. The V gene end was trimmed by 3 bases and the J gene end by 7 bases; junction bases not matched to a gene: 3. The V gene's germline CDR1 is PRHDT and CDR2 FYEKMQ (reference sequence). This CDR3 is built from 14 residues. CDR3 sequence: CASSFTGGGEKLFF. The CDR3 region has the DNA TGTGCCAGCAGCTTTACAGGGGGCGGTGAAAAACTGTTTTTT.

As for this clone: One junction end does not reproduce the germline sequence, and a read error may be involved. The gene calls are TRBV27 and TRBJ2-1, with D maybe TRBD2 (6 bases). Germline lookup yields CDR1 MNHEY and CDR2 SMNVEV (reference sequence). CDR3 length: 13 residues. CDR3: CAIAGSSDNEQFF. CDR3 DNA: TGTGCCATCGCCGGGAGCTCCGACAATGAGCAGTTCTTC.

The V call is TRBV19, the J call TRBJ1-5; D perhaps matches TRBD1 (5 bases). The CDR3 sequence is 16 residues long. V lost 0 bases and J lost 2, with 11 bases in between. CDR1 and CDR2 (germline): LNHDA, SQIVND (reference sequence). This chain's CDR3 is CASSIDAGSRNQPQHF. The CDR3 DNA is TGTGCCAGTAGTATAGATGCAGGGTCCCGCAATCAGCCCCAGCATTTT. The complete variable domain, with remaining parts taken from reference TRBV19 and TRBJ1-5, reads DGGITQSPKYLFRKEGQNVTLSCEQNLNHDAMYWYRQDPGQGLRLIYYSQIVNDFQKGDIAEGYSVSREKKESFPLTVTSAQKNPTAFYLCASSIDAGSRNQPQHFGDGTRLSIL.

This clone was detected only once. The chain recombines TRBV28 with TRBJ2-2; TRBD1 aligns across 9 bases. The CDR3 loop spans 14 amino acids. Germline trimming cut 6 bases from V and 8 bases from J; bases unmatched to any gene: 7. Germline loops: CDR1 MDHEN, CDR2 SYDVKM. The CDR3 protein is CASSSPGQGGELFF. CDR3 nucleotides: TGTGCCAGCAGCTCCCCGGGACAGGGAGGGGAGCTGTTTTTT.

This chain joins TRBV5-4 and TRBJ2-7; no firm D call. From germline, CDR1 is SGHNT and CDR2 YYREEE (reference sequence). The CDR3 totals 15 residues. V dropped 0 bases and J dropped 5 bases, with 15 bases sitting between them. CDR3 amino acids: CASSLGRTDIDEQYF. CDR3 sequence (DNA): TGTGCCAGCAGCTTGGGCCGGACCGATATTGACGAGCAGTACTTC.